These T cell receptor beta chains were read from a single sample in a study of OX40 agonist ivuxolimab in advanced cancers. Sequenced by immunoSEQ multiplex PCR; TCRdb stores in-frame clones only, minus some. The sample holds under 50,000 clones, 70% to 90% seen once. The source was CD4+ or CD8+ T cells sorted from blood, collected in a trial of the OX40 agonist ivuxolimab. The receptors stem from an adult with an advanced solid tumor such as melanoma, head and neck, liver or kidney cancer. The conserved cysteine and the conserved F or W are not part of the CDR3 here.

CDR3 length	J gene	V gene	CDR3 protein
12	TRBJ2-4	TRBV2	ASFTQGAKNIQY
11	TRBJ2-2	TRBV21-1	ASSWGHTGELF
11	TRBJ1-6	TRBV2	ASMGTGDSPLH
13	TRBJ2-2	TRBV7-9	ASRLAGVTTGELF
13	TRBJ1-2	TRBV7-8	ASSLGTSTGYGYT
15	TRBJ2-1	TRBV28	ASSLKGRGQTENEQF
11	TRBJ2-3	TRBV6-6	ASTRPSTDTQY
11	TRBJ1-1	TRBV5-1	ASMVVGNTEAF
13	TRBJ2-1	TRBV7-6	ASSLAHNQYNEQF
13	TRBJ1-2	TRBV15	ATSRGRSSNYGYT
12	TRBJ1-6	TRBV5-8	ASSLQGEGSPLH
13	TRBJ2-3	TRBV5-1	ASSLDSKEADTQY
13	TRBJ2-3	TRBV5-6	ASSAGTGDTDTQY
12	TRBJ2-7	TRBV2	ASSWGVNVGEQY
12	TRBJ1-2	TRBV6-5	ASSSRQGNYGYT
15	TRBJ2-6	TRBV30	AWSVLGIGSGANVLT
15	TRBJ2-1	TRBV30	AWSVMGWGGVDNEQF
11	TRBJ2-5	TRBV2	ASRSSVQETQY
13	TRBJ2-1	TRBV2	ASSEGNSWGNEQF
10	TRBJ1-1	TRBV29-1	SVRSRNTEAF
15	TRBJ1-4	TRBV4-3	ASSQDPPQGRNEKLF
11	TRBJ2-1	TRBV7-6	ASSPREYNEQF
12	TRBJ2-3	TRBV7-3	ASSSGGRTDTQY
13	TRBJ1-6	TRBV5-1	ASSGGTVNNSPLH
13	TRBJ2-5	TRBV5-1	ASSLSSGRGETQY
11	TRBJ2-1	TRBV6-6	ASRLAGEYEQF
14	TRBJ2-1	TRBV9	ASSVVGSGGADEQF
12	TRBJ2-3	TRBV2	ASSGRTGEDTQY
12	TRBJ1-1	TRBV28	ASCVQGMNTEAF
10	TRBJ2-7	TRBV19	ASKDGPYEQY
13	TRBJ2-3	TRBV28	ASKTPGQGSDTQY
12	TRBJ2-2	TRBV5-1	ASAAAGYTGELF
14	TRBJ1-6	TRBV28	ASREDTGGAYSPLH
13	TRBJ1-2	TRBV5-1	ASSLDTHSFYGYT
12	TRBJ2-3	TRBV5-6	ASSSGESTDTQY